These T cell receptor beta chains were read from a single sample in a study of radiation and T cells in renal cell carcinoma. Method: immunoSEQ multiplex PCR; TCRdb's copy keeps in-frame clones and lacks some. The profile shows under 5,500 clones, around half of them singletons. This sample comprised tumor tissue, obtained from a patient whose treatment included radiotherapy and nephrectomy. The receptors derive from a man in his 60s with renal cell carcinoma. The CDR3 runs from the conserved cysteine through the conserved F or W.

J gene	V gene	CDR3 protein
TRBJ1-3	TRBV10-3	CAISEPNSGNTIYF
TRBJ1-1	TRBV30	CAWTGGGLGEKAFF
TRBJ2-7	TRBV18	CASSPSGTGVYEQYF
TRBJ2-7	TRBV7-2	CASSGAGGPWEQYF
TRBJ1-4	TRBV5-4	CASSRRDSQEKLFF
TRBJ2-7	TRBV9	CASSLASSYEQYF
TRBJ1-2	TRBV12-1	CASSPLGPGGYTF
TRBJ1-2	TRBV30	CAWSRSGAWWYGYTF
TRBJ2-7	TRBV7-8	CASSTGTSGRAIEQYF
TRBJ2-7	TRBV11-2	CASSPRDYVQQYF
TRBJ1-2	TRBV27	CASSPMTGIYGYTF
TRBJ2-7	TRBV5-6	CASSGQGSYEQYF
TRBJ2-7	TRBV7-6	CASSKGPNYEQYF
TRBJ1-5	TRBV5-5	CASRKDAGTAYSNQPQHF
TRBJ1-1	TRBV29-1	CSVGGQQINTEAFF
TRBJ1-2	TRBV2	CASRYTGDGYTF
TRBJ1-1	TRBV6-5	CASRGTERNTEAFF
TRBJ2-7	TRBV5-1	CASSLVTGGPGYEQYF
TRBJ2-7	TRBV7-9	CASSVGGSSPEQYF
TRBJ2-1	TRBV21-1	CASSNRGEQFF
TRBJ1-1	TRBV6-5	CASSFLTSGTEAFF
TRBJ2-7	TRBV7-2	CASSAGLAGGYEQYF
TRBJ1-2	TRBV4-2	CASSLATTGQGSGGYTF
TRBJ2-7	TRBV7-9	CASSRAGTRSEQYF
TRBJ2-7	TRBV5-6	CASILTGGPSYEQYF
TRBJ1-1	TRBV5-1	CASSSRTTNTEAFF
TRBJ1-1	TRBV6-6	CASSLLGGNTEAFF
TRBJ2-7	TRBV5-6	CASRTPGQGIYEQYF
TRBJ2-1	TRBV9	CASSVGEGRSSYNEQFF
TRBJ1-1	TRBV19	CASSTLTGTEAFF
TRBJ2-7	TRBV18	CASSTGTGDYEQYF
TRBJ1-2	TRBV10-3	CAISDPPGGRDYGYTF
TRBJ2-5	TRBV10-2	CASSWFRGSGTSGRFGQETQYF
TRBJ1-2	TRBV5-1	CASSLVTGTENYGYTF
TRBJ2-2	TRBV7-6	CASQGTDTGELFF
TRBJ2-4	TRBV2	CASMKKIAQAKNIQYF
TRBJ1-1	TRBV4-3	CASSLTSSGTEAFF